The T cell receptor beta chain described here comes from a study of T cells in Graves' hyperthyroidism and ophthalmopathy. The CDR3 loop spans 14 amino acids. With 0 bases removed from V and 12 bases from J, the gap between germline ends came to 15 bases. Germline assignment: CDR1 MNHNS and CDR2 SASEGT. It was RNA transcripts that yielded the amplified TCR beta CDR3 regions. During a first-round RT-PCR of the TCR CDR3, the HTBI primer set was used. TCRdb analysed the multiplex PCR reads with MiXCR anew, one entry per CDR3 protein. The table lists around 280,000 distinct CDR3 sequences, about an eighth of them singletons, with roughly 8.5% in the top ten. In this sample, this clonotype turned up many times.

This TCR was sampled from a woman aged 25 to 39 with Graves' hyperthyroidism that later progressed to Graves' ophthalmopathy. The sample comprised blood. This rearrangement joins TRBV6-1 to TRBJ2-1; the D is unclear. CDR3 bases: TGTGCCAGCAGTGAAGCGGGCCTAACTAAGGGGCAGTTCTTC. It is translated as CASSEAGLTKGQFF.